The following is a T cell receptor beta chain sequence with its context. Its specificity is unknown. The source of the sample is a study of radiation and T cells in renal cell carcinoma. Study-wide results and caveats: From baseline, blood top tumor clonotypes peaked at 2 weeks post-radiation. Without pretreatment biopsies, baseline tumor clonotype presence was undetermined.

With V trimmed by 3 bases and J by 3 bases, 9 bases remained unmatched. The CDR3 has 15 amino acids. Germline CDR1 SGHTS, CDR2 YDEGEE. TCRdb's table, derived via immunoSEQ multiplex PCR, lists solely in-frame clones and lacks some. The sample carries 150,000 to 160,000 clones, over 80% recorded once. The time point is: blood 2 weeks post-SBRT. Documented treatment: 15 Gy SBRT to primary tumor, nephrectomy 4 weeks later. After SBRT, blood was collected at 2 and 4 weeks, plus baseline. The patient's renal cell carcinoma had clear cell pathology. This rearrangement joins TRBV5-8 to TRBJ2-7; 7 bases fit TRBD1. Sequences were derived from blood, sampled from a patient whose treatment included radiotherapy and nephrectomy. The sequence was collected from a woman aged 45-59 years with renal cell carcinoma. CDR3 nucleotide sequence: TGTGCCAGCAGCTCTGCCGGGACAGCTTACTACGAGCAGTACTTC. Amino acids: CASSSAGTAYYEQYF.